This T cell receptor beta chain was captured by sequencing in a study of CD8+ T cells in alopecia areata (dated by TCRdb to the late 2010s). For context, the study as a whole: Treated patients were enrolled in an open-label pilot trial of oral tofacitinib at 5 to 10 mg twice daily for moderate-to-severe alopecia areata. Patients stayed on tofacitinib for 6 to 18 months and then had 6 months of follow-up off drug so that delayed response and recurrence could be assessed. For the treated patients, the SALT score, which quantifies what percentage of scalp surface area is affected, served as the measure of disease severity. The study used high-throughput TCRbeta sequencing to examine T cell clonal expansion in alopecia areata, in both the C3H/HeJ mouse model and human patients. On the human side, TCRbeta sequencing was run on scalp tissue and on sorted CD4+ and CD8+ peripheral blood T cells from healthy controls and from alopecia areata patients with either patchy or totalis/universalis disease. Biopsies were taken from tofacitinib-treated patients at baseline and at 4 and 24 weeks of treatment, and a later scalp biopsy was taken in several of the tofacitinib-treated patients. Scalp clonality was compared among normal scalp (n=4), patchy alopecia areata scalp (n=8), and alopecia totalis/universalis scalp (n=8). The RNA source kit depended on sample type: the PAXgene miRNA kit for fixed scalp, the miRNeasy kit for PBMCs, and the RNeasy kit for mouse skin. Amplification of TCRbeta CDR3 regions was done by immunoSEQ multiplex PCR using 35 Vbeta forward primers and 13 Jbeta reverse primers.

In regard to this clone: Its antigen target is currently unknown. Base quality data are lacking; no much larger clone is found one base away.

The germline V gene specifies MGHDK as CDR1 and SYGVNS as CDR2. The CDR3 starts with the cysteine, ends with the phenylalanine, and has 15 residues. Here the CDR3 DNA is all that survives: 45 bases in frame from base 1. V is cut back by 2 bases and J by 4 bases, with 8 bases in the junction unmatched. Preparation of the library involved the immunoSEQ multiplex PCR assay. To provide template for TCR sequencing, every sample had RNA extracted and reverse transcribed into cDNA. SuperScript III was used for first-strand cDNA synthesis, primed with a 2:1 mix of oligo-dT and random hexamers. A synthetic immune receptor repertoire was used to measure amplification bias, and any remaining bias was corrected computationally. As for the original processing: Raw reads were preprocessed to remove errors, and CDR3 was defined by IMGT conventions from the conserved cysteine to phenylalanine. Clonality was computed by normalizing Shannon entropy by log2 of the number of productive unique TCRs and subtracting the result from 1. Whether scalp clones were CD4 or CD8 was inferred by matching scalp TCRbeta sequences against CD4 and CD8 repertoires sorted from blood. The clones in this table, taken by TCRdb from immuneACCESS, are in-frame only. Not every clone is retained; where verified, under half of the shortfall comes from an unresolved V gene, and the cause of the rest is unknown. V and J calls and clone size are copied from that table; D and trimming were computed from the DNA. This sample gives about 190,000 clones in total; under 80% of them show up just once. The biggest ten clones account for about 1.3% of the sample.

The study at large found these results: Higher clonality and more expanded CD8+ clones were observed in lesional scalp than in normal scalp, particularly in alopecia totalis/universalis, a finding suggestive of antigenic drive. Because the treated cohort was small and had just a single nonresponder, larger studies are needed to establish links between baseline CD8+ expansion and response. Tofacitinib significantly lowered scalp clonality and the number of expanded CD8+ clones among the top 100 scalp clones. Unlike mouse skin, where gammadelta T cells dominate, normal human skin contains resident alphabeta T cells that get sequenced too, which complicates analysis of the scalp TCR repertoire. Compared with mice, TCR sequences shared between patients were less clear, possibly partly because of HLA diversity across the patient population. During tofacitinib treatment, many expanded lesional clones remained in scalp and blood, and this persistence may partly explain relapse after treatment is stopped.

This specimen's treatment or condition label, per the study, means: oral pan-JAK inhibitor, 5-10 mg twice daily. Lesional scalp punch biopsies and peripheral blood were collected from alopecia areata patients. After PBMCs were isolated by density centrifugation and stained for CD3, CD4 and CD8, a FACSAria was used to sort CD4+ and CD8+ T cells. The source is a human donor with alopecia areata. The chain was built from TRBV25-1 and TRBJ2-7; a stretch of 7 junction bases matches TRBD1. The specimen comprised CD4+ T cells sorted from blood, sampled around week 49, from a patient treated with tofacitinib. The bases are TGTGCCAGCAGTGAAGCTACAGGGGACGGGTACGAGCAGTACTTC. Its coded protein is CASSEATGDGYEQYF.